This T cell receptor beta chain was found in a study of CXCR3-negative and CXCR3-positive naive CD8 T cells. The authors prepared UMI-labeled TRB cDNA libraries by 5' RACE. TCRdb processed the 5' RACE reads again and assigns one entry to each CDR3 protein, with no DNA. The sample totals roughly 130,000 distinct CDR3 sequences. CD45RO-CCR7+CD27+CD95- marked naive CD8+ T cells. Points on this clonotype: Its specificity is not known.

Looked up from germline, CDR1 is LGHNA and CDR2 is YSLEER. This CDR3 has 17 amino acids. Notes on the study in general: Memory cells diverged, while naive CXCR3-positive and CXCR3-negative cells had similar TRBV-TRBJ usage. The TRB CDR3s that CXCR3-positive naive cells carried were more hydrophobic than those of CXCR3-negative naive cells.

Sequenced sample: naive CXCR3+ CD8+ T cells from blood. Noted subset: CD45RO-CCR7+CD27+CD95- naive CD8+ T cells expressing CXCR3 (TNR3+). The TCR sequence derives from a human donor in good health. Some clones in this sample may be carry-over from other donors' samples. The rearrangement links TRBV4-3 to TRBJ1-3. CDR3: CASSQGVEGNSGNTIYF.